The rows below give T cell receptor beta chains drawn from one sample of a study of resident and recirculating memory T cells in vitiligo. The method was immunoSEQ multiplex PCR; TCRdb's version includes in-frame clones alone and lacks a portion of them. The table shows 39,000 or so clones, with nearly 95% occurring only once. The sample consisted of blood. Source of these receptors: a male donor with vitiligo. CDR3s include the opening cysteine and the closing phenylalanine or tryptophan. A D gene is named only where the DNA matches it firmly. Part of the rows lack a size; the others show once, few, many or a class for expanded clones.

cdr3_nt: TGTGCCACCAGCAGAAGGGACTGGGGCACCGGGGAGCTGTTTTTT
cdr3_aa: CATSRRDWGTGELFF
v_call: TRBV15
clone_size: NA
d_call: NA
j_call: TRBJ2-2

cdr3_nt: TGTGCCAGCAGTGCCGGGACAGGGTGGTCTGGAAACACCATATATTTT
cdr3_aa: CASSAGTGWSGNTIYF
v_call: TRBV6-1
clone_size: NA
d_call: TRBD1
j_call: TRBJ1-3

cdr3_nt: TGTGCCAGCAGTTACGGGGAGGGGACCTACGAGCAGTACTTC
cdr3_aa: CASSYGEGTYEQYF
v_call: TRBV6-5
clone_size: NA
d_call: TRBD2
j_call: TRBJ2-7

cdr3_nt: TGTGCCTGGAGTGTAGGCCAGCGGCAGCCCCAGCATTTT
cdr3_aa: CAWSVGQRQPQHF
v_call: TRBV30
clone_size: NA
d_call: NA
j_call: TRBJ1-5

cdr3_nt: TGTGCCTGGAGTCTAGACAGGGGGCATGGCTACACCTTC
cdr3_aa: CAWSLDRGHGYTF
v_call: TRBV30
clone_size: NA
d_call: TRBD1
j_call: TRBJ1-2

cdr3_nt: TGTGCCAGTAGGCCGCGGGAAGGATACGAGCAGTACTTC
cdr3_aa: CASRPREGYEQYF
v_call: TRBV19
clone_size: few
d_call: NA
j_call: TRBJ2-7

cdr3_nt: TGTGCCAGCAGCGACCGGGCGGGAGGGGATGAGCAGTTCTTC
cdr3_aa: CASSDRAGGDEQFF
v_call: TRBV5-4
clone_size: NA
d_call: TRBD2
j_call: TRBJ2-1

cdr3_nt: TGTACCAGCAGCGACCGACAGGGAGCTAACTATGGCTACACCTTC
cdr3_aa: CTSSDRQGANYGYTF
v_call: TRBV9
clone_size: NA
d_call: TRBD1
j_call: TRBJ1-2

cdr3_nt: TGCGCCAGCAGCTTATTCGACACCGGGGAGCTGTTTTTT
cdr3_aa: CASSLFDTGELFF
v_call: TRBV5-1
clone_size: NA
d_call: NA
j_call: TRBJ2-2

cdr3_nt: TGTGCCTGCTCCCGGGGGGGTATGAACACTGAAGCTTTCTTT
cdr3_aa: CACSRGGMNTEAFF
v_call: TRBV30
clone_size: NA
d_call: NA
j_call: TRBJ1-1

cdr3_nt: TGCGCCAGCAGAAGGGAGGCTTCAGCTAACTATGGCTACACCTTC
cdr3_aa: CASRREASANYGYTF
v_call: TRBV4-3
clone_size: NA
d_call: NA
j_call: TRBJ1-2

cdr3_nt: TGTGCCAGCAGTGAAGCGCTAGATGGTCAGCCCCAGCATTTT
cdr3_aa: CASSEALDGQPQHF
v_call: TRBV6-1
clone_size: NA
d_call: NA
j_call: TRBJ1-5

cdr3_nt: TGTGCCTGGAGTCGTAACGGGGGCACTGAAGCTTTCTTT
cdr3_aa: CAWSRNGGTEAFF
v_call: TRBV30
clone_size: NA
d_call: NA
j_call: TRBJ1-1

cdr3_nt: TGTGCCAGCTCACCGACTAGCGGGGGGGCCAATGAGCAGTTCTTC
cdr3_aa: CASSPTSGGANEQFF
v_call: TRBV18
clone_size: NA
d_call: TRBD2
j_call: TRBJ2-1

cdr3_nt: TGTGCCAGCTCCCTACAGGGACAGCCCCAGCATTTT
cdr3_aa: CASSLQGQPQHF
v_call: TRBV18
clone_size: NA
d_call: NA
j_call: TRBJ1-5

cdr3_nt: TGTGCCAGCAGTGCCGACAGGAGAGATGGCTACACCTTC
cdr3_aa: CASSADRRDGYTF
v_call: TRBV6-6
clone_size: NA
d_call: NA
j_call: TRBJ1-2

cdr3_nt: TGTGCCAGCAGCCTAACCGGTACGCAGTATTTT
cdr3_aa: CASSLTGTQYF
v_call: TRBV13
clone_size: NA
d_call: NA
j_call: TRBJ2-3

cdr3_nt: TGTGCCAGCAGCCAAGATGTTTCGCGCGGGTCTGACTATGGCTACACCTTC
cdr3_aa: CASSQDVSRGSDYGYTF
v_call: TRBV4-2
clone_size: NA
d_call: NA
j_call: TRBJ1-2

cdr3_nt: TGTGCCAGCAGCGTAGTAACAGAGTACACAGATACGCAGTATTTT
cdr3_aa: CASSVVTEYTDTQYF
v_call: TRBV9
clone_size: NA
d_call: NA
j_call: TRBJ2-3

cdr3_nt: TGTGCCTGGGATAGGGAGGGATACTCACCCCTCCACTTT
cdr3_aa: CAWDREGYSPLHF
v_call: TRBV30
clone_size: few
d_call: NA
j_call: TRBJ1-6

cdr3_nt: TGTGCCAGCAGGGGGAGGTACTACGAGCAGTACTTC
cdr3_aa: CASRGRYYEQYF
v_call: TRBV2
clone_size: NA
d_call: NA
j_call: TRBJ2-7

cdr3_nt: TGTGCCAGCAGCTTACGGGACAGGGGCAATGAGCAGTTCTTC
cdr3_aa: CASSLRDRGNEQFF
v_call: TRBV7-8
clone_size: NA
d_call: TRBD1
j_call: TRBJ2-1

cdr3_nt: TGTGCCACAACCGGGACAGGGTTTGGCGCTGAAGCTTTCTTT
cdr3_aa: CATTGTGFGAEAFF
v_call: TRBV25-1
clone_size: NA
d_call: TRBD1
j_call: TRBJ1-1

cdr3_nt: TGTGCCAGCAATCCGGGCAACAGGGTCGAAGAGACCCAGTACTTC
cdr3_aa: CASNPGNRVEETQYF
v_call: TRBV9
clone_size: NA
d_call: NA
j_call: TRBJ2-5

cdr3_nt: TGTGCCAGCAGCTTTGCCTCAGGGGAATACTACGAGCAGTACTTC
cdr3_aa: CASSFASGEYYEQYF
v_call: TRBV11-2
clone_size: few
d_call: NA
j_call: TRBJ2-7

cdr3_nt: TGTGCCAAACTGTCGGGACTGGAGACCCAGTACTTC
cdr3_aa: CAKLSGLETQYF
v_call: TRBV5-5
clone_size: NA
d_call: NA
j_call: TRBJ2-5

cdr3_nt: TGTGCCAGCAGCGCCCTACGCTATGGCTACACCTTC
cdr3_aa: CASSALRYGYTF
v_call: TRBV14
clone_size: NA
d_call: NA
j_call: TRBJ1-2

cdr3_nt: TGTGCCAGCAGCAATCAGCGGGGCCAAGAGACCCAGTACTTC
cdr3_aa: CASSNQRGQETQYF
v_call: TRBV7-2
clone_size: NA
d_call: TRBD2
j_call: TRBJ2-5

cdr3_nt: TGTGCCAGCAGCTTGGAGCAGGGGGCTGGCTACACCTTC
cdr3_aa: CASSLEQGAGYTF
v_call: TRBV5-4
clone_size: NA
d_call: TRBD1
j_call: TRBJ1-2

cdr3_nt: TGTGCCAGCAGTGGGCGGGGACAGTACGAGCAGTACTTC
cdr3_aa: CASSGRGQYEQYF
v_call: TRBV6-1
clone_size: few
d_call: NA
j_call: TRBJ2-7

cdr3_nt: TGTGCCAGCCATGGAGACTACGAGCAGTACTTC
cdr3_aa: CASHGDYEQYF
v_call: TRBV2
clone_size: NA
d_call: NA
j_call: TRBJ2-7

cdr3_nt: TGTGCCAGCAGCTTAGCGGGGGGAGAGACCCAGTACTTC
cdr3_aa: CASSLAGGETQYF
v_call: TRBV7-9
clone_size: NA
d_call: NA
j_call: TRBJ2-5

cdr3_nt: TGCGCCAGCAGCTTGTCTGGCTTTGAATTGTACTTC
cdr3_aa: CASSLSGFELYF
v_call: TRBV5-1
clone_size: NA
d_call: NA
j_call: TRBJ2-5

cdr3_nt: TGTGCCAGCAGTGACTACCGCGGGGGCTACACCTTC
cdr3_aa: CASSDYRGGYTF
v_call: TRBV6-4
clone_size: NA
d_call: NA
j_call: TRBJ1-2

cdr3_nt: TGTGCCAGCAGCTCGCATGTGGGGACAGCTAACTATGGCTACACCTTC
cdr3_aa: CASSSHVGTANYGYTF
v_call: TRBV9
clone_size: NA
d_call: TRBD1
j_call: TRBJ1-2

cdr3_nt: TGTGCCAGCAGCGTTGGTAGCACGAACACCGGGGAGCTGTTTTTT
cdr3_aa: CASSVGSTNTGELFF
v_call: TRBV9
clone_size: once
d_call: NA
j_call: TRBJ2-2

cdr3_nt: TGCGCCAGCAGCCAAGATCGGGGGGGGGTCCCCGATGAGCAGTTCTTC
cdr3_aa: CASSQDRGGVPDEQFF
v_call: TRBV4-3
clone_size: NA
d_call: TRBD2
j_call: TRBJ2-1

cdr3_nt: TGTGCCAGCAGCTCACCTGGCTCAGATACGCAGTATTTT
cdr3_aa: CASSSPGSDTQYF
v_call: TRBV7-9
clone_size: NA
d_call: NA
j_call: TRBJ2-3

cdr3_nt: TGTGCCACCAGCAGAAAAGACAGAGACACTGAAGCTTTCTTT
cdr3_aa: CATSRKDRDTEAFF
v_call: TRBV15
clone_size: NA
d_call: NA
j_call: TRBJ1-1

cdr3_nt: TGCAGCGTTGAAAGGCCAGGGGACACTGAAGCTTTCTTT
cdr3_aa: CSVERPGDTEAFF
v_call: TRBV29-1
clone_size: NA
d_call: NA
j_call: TRBJ1-1

cdr3_nt: TGTGCCACCAGCAGAGATCGGTCGCTTGAGCAGTTCTTC
cdr3_aa: CATSRDRSLEQFF
v_call: TRBV15
clone_size: NA
d_call: NA
j_call: TRBJ2-1